This TCR beta chain was identified during a study of T cell responses to AZD1222 COVID-19 vaccine. TCRdb keeps only in-frame clones here, not all; method: immunoSEQ multiplex PCR. This repertoire shows 80,000 to 100,000 clones, roughly 85% found once; its top ten account for around 3.5%. Details on this clone: Its specificity is unknown.

Regarding the study as a whole: None of the repertoires were sampled until the peak T cell response had passed. White British people made up most donors, females outnumbered males, and clonal diversity was possibly underestimated.

The V gene's germline CDR1 is KGHDR and CDR2 SFDVKD. Between the trimmed V and J ends, which lost 5 bases and 7 bases, there was a span of 8 bases. The CDR3 sequence is 12 residues long. The source of this sequence is an adult who received the AZD1222 COVID-19 vaccine. The source material was peripheral blood, sampled 28 days after the second AZD1222 dose. The chain recombines TRBV24-1 with TRBJ2-1; no clear D. CDR3 in DNA: TGTGCCACCAGTGGAACGGAGAATGAGCAGTTCTTC. Its protein product is CATSGTENEQFF.